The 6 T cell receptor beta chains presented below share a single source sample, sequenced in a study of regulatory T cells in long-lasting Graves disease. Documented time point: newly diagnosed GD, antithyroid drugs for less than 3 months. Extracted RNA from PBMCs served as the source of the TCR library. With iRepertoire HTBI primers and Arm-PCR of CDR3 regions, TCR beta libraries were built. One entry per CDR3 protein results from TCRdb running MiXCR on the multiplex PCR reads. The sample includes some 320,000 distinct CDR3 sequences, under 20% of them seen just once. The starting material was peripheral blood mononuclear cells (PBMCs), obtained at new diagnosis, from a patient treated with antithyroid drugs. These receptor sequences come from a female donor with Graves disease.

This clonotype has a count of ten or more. The CDR3 coding sequence is TGTGCCAGCAGCTGGACAGGGGAACAGCCCCAGCATTTT. Protein product: CASSWTGEQPQHF. V is TRBV12-3 or TRBV12-4 and J is TRBJ1-5; 9 bases agree with TRBD1. Trimming at V came to 6 bases and at J to 7 bases, leaving 4 bases not matched to a gene. CDR3 length equals 13 residues.

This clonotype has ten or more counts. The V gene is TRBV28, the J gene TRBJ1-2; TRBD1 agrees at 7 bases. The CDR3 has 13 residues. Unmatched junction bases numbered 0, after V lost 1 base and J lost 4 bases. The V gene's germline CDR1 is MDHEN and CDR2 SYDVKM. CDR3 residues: CASSLSGGYGYTF. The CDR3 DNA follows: TGTGCCAGCAGTTTATCAGGGGGCTATGGCTACACCTTC.

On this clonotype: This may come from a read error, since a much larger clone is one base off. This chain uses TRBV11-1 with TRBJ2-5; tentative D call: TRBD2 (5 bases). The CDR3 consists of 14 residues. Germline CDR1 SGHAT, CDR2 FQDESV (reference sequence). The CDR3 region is CVSSLVGVVETQYF. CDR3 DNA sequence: TGTGTCAGCAGCTTAGTGGGAGTAGTGGAGACCCAGTACTTC.

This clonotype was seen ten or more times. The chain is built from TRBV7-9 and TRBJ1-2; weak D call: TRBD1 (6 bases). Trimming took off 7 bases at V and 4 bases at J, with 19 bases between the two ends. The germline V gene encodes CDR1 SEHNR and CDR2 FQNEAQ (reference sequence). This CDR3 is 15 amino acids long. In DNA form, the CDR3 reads TGTGCCAGCAATAATGGCCAACAGGGCGCCTATGGCTACACCTTC. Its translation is CASNNGQQGAYGYTF.

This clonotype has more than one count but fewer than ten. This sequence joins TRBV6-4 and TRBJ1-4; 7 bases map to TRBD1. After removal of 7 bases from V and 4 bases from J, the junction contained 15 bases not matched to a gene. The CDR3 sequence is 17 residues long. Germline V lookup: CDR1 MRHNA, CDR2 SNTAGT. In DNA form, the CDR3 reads TGTGCCAGCATCACGGGACAGTCTTTTATAAATAATGAAAAACTGTTTTTT. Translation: CASITGQSFINNEKLFF.

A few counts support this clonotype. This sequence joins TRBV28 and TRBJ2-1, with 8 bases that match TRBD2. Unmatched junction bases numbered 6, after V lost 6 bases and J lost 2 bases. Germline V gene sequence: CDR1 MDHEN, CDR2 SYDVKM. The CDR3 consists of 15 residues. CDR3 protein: CASRPIGRAYNEQFF. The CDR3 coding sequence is TGTGCCAGCAGGCCGATCGGGAGGGCCTACAATGAGCAGTTCTTC. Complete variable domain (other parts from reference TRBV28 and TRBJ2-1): DVKVTQSSRYLVKRTGEKVFLECVQDMDHENMFWYRQDPGLGLRLIYFSYDVKMKEKGDIPEGYSVSREKKERFSLILESASTNQTSMYLCASRPIGRAYNEQFFGPGTRLTVL.